A single sample gave rise to the 11 T cell receptor beta chains below, sequenced in a study of cytomegalovirus exposure and HLA in healthy donors. PCR employed 60 Vbeta and 13 Jbeta primers. Here immunoSEQ multiplex PCR was the method, and the copy in TCRdb shows in-frame clones only, minus some. The sample lists around 140,000 clones, around 80% occurring once. The material sequenced was PBMCs. Source of these receptors: a man aged 35 to 55 in good health and CMV-seronegative.

Only one count was recorded for this clone. The V call is TRBV4-3, the J call TRBJ2-3, with D tentatively TRBD1 (6 bases). V was clipped by 4 bases and J by 1 base, with 12 bases between them. CDR3 length equals 15 residues. The germline gives CDR1 LGHNA, CDR2 YSLEER. CDR3 DNA: TGCGCCAGCAGCCGGGACATGCTAGGCACAGATACGCAGTATTTT. Protein sequence: CASSRDMLGTDTQYF.

This chain uses TRBV6-5 with TRBJ1-2; a weak D match, TRBD1 (5 bases). V lost 2 bases and J 3 bases, leaving 13 bases between the germline ends. The CDR3 loop spans 15 amino acids. CDR1 is MNHEY, CDR2 SVGAGI, per germline. The CDR3 DNA is TGTGCCAGCAGTTACATCCGGGGGTTCCACTATGGCTACACCTTC. Its translation: CASSYIRGFHYGYTF.

This clone turned up a few times. The chain has TRBV19 and TRBJ2-2, with 8 bases lining up with TRBD1. V gave up 3 bases and J gave up 7 bases; unmatched junction bases: 10. Germline V lookup: CDR1 LNHDA, CDR2 SQIVND (reference sequence). This CDR3 region has 16 residues. The CDR3 loop reads CASSIEGQGYDGELFF. The CDR3 nucleotides are TGTGCCAGTAGTATTGAAGGACAGGGTTACGACGGGGAGCTGTTTTTT.

This rearrangement joins TRBV5-1 to TRBJ2-5; TRBD1 matches at 9 bases. The ends lost 2 bases at V and 4 bases at J; junction bases unmatched: 3. Germline CDR1 is SGHRS and CDR2 is YFSETQ. CDR3 length equals 14 residues. The CDR3 DNA follows: TGCGCCAGCAGCTTACAGGGGGCGGGAGAGACCCAGTACTTC. This codes for CASSLQGAGETQYF.

V and J are TRBV14 and TRBJ2-2, with 7 nucleotides matching TRBD1. The junction had 4 bases not matched to a gene; V was cut back by 1 base and J by 5 bases. CDR1 SGHDN and CDR2 FVKESK come from the germline V gene. This CDR3 has 15 residues. CDR3 amino acids: CASSQGQGRTGELFF. The CDR3 DNA reads as TGTGCCAGCAGCCAAGGACAGGGAAGAACCGGGGAGCTGTTTTTT. Filled out from reference TRBV14 and TRBJ2-2, the complete variable domain reads EAGVTQFPSHSVIEKGQTVTLRCDPISGHDNLYWYRRVMGKEIKFLLHFVKESKQDESGMPNNRFLAERTGGTYSTLKVQPAELEDSGVYFCASSQGQGRTGELFFGEGSRLTVL.

The rearrangement links TRBV6-5 to TRBJ1-2; D is ambiguous. Looked up from germline, CDR1 is MNHEY and CDR2 is SVGAGI. V dropped 4 bases and J dropped 0 bases, with 9 bases sitting between them. There are 14 residues in the CDR3. Here the CDR3 reads CASSFDSANYGYTF. CDR3 coding DNA: TGTGCCAGCAGTTTTGATTCAGCTAACTATGGCTACACCTTC.

This rearrangement joins TRBV2 to TRBJ1-2; D is unresolved. This CDR3 comprises 14 residues. Trimming left V 1 base short and J 3 bases short, with 9 bases between. The germline gives CDR1 SNHLY, CDR2 FYNNEI. In DNA form, the CDR3 reads TGTGCCAGCAGTGAAGATGGAGGGCACTATGGCTACACCTTC. This translates into CASSEDGGHYGYTF.

This clone was counted a few times. The rearrangement uses TRBV2 and TRBJ2-5; no firm D call. The CDR3 extends over 12 amino acids. CDR1 is SNHLY, CDR2 FYNNEI, per germline. V dropped 4 bases and J dropped 5 bases, with 8 bases sitting between them. CDR3 amino acids: CASSGRRETQYF. The CDR3 DNA reads as TGTGCCAGCAGTGGACGGCGGGAGACCCAGTACTTC.

This clone was picked up a small number of times. V gene TRBV7-6 combines with J gene TRBJ1-5, with 7 bases fitting TRBD1. CDR3 length equals 15 residues. CDR1 and CDR2 (germline): SGHVS, FNYEAQ. The J segment lost 2 bases and the V segment lost 5 bases, leaving 6 bases of the junction unmatched. CDR3 nucleotides: TGTGCCAGCAGCCGACGACAGGGTGGCAATCAGCCCCAGCATTTT. It is translated as CASSRRQGGNQPQHF.

Remarks on this clone: Other DNA sequences in this specimen translate into the identical CDR3. The chain employs TRBV6-6 and TRBJ1-1, with 9 bases matching TRBD1. Per the germline V gene, CDR1 is MNHNY and CDR2 is SVGAGI (reference sequence). The CDR3 sequence is 16 residues long. V lost 7 bases to trimming and J lost 1 base; unmatched junction nucleotides: 10. CDR3 DNA: TGTGCCAGCACTCCTCTTGGACAGGGGCGGAACACTGAAGCTTTCTTT. Its translation: CASTPLGQGRNTEAFF.

CDR3 DNA: TGCGCCAGCAGCTTACAGGGGAACTTGAACGAGCAGTACTTC. It codes for CASSLQGNLNEQYF. This sequence joins TRBV5-1 and TRBJ2-7; 7 bases fit TRBD1. The CDR3 consists of 14 residues. The V and J ends lost 2 bases and 5 bases, in that order; junction bases with no gene match: 7. Germline CDR1 is SGHRS and CDR2 is YFSETQ.